This passage covers 10 T cell receptor beta chains from one sample sequenced in a study of cytomegalovirus exposure and HLA in healthy donors. PCR primers comprised 60 Vbeta and 13 Jbeta primers. Assay: immunoSEQ multiplex PCR; the TCRdb copy retains only in-frame clones and omits some. The sample shows under 200,000 clones, 84% of them seen only once. Input material: PBMCs. These TCRs come from a middle-aged man in good health and CMV-seropositive.

J is TRBJ1-2 and V is TRBV6-5; D is ambiguous. Trimming took off 2 bases at V and 0 bases at J, with 13 bases between the two ends. This CDR3 is 16 amino acids long. From germline, CDR1 is MNHEY and CDR2 SVGAGI. CDR3 region: CASSYVPRGSNYGYTF. In DNA, the CDR3 is TGTGCCAGCAGTTACGTGCCGCGGGGTTCTAACTATGGCTACACCTTC.

This clone was counted a single time. The chain carries TRBV19 and TRBJ1-1; no definite D call. The CDR3 sequence is 12 residues long. The V end lost 7 bases, the J end lost 4 bases, and 10 bases lay between the germline ends. Looked up from germline, CDR1 is LNHDA and CDR2 is SQIVND (reference sequence). This chain's CDR3 is CASTSGVTEAFF. The CDR3 DNA is TGTGCCAGTACCTCTGGAGTCACTGAAGCTTTCTTT.

The chain uses TRBV9 and TRBJ2-5; 11 bases map to TRBD2. CDR1 and CDR2 from the germline V gene are SGDLS and YYNGEE. CDR3 length equals 17 residues. With V trimmed by 4 bases and J by 1 base, 9 bases remained unmatched. This chain's CDR3 is CASSPRGLAGPQETQYF. CDR3 DNA: TGTGCCAGCAGCCCCCGAGGACTAGCGGGCCCCCAAGAGACCCAGTACTTC. Based on the CDR3 plus reference TRBV9 and TRBJ2-5, the full variable domain is DSGVTQTPKHLITATGQRVTLRCSPRSGDLSVYWYQQSLDQGLQFLIQYYNGEERAKGNILERFSAQQFPDLHSELNLSSLELGDSALYFCASSPRGLAGPQETQYFGPGTRLLVL.

The chain carries TRBV5-1 and TRBJ1-5; 7 bases map to TRBD1. The CDR3 contains 13 residues. The J segment lost 6 bases and the V segment lost 4 bases, leaving 4 bases of the junction unmatched. The V gene's germline CDR1 is SGHRS and CDR2 YFSETQ. CDR3 coding DNA: TGCGCCAGCAGCCTCGGGACAGCTCAGCCCCAGCATTTT. Its translation: CASSLGTAQPQHF.

This clone appeared once. The chain has TRBV27 and TRBJ1-5, with 7 bases aligning to TRBD1. The germline V gene encodes CDR1 MNHEY and CDR2 SMNVEV (reference sequence). The CDR3 loop spans 13 amino acids. With V trimmed by 8 bases and J by 4 bases, 5 bases remained unmatched. DNA for the CDR3: TGTGCCAGCGGCGGGACAGAGAATCAGCCCCAGCATTTT. Translating gives CASGGTENQPQHF.

The V gene is TRBV11-2, the J gene TRBJ1-2; TRBD1 aligns across 9 bases. J lost 3 bases, V lost 2 bases, and 4 bases had no gene match. The V gene's germline CDR1 is SGHAT and CDR2 FQNNGV. CDR3 length: 15 amino acids. The CDR3 is CASSLTGTGYYGYTF. In nucleotides, the CDR3 is TGTGCCAGCAGCTTAACCGGGACAGGGTACTATGGCTACACCTTC. Complete variable domain (other parts from reference TRBV11-2 and TRBJ1-2): EAGVAQSPRYKIIEKRQSVAFWCNPISGHATLYWYQQILGQGPKLLIQFQNNGVVDDSQLPKDRFSAERLKGVDSTLKIQPAKLEDSAVYLCASSLTGTGYYGYTFGSGTRLTVV.

This clone was counted a few times. CDR3 residues: CASSAGQGLGETQYF. The CDR3 DNA follows: TGTGCCAGCAGTGCCGGACAGGGATTAGGGGAGACCCAGTACTTC. This chain uses TRBV2 with TRBJ2-5, with 8 bases lining up with TRBD1. Germline V gene data show CDR1 as SNHLY and CDR2 as FYNNEI. This CDR3 is 15 amino acids long. The ends lost 4 bases at V and 5 bases at J; junction bases unmatched: 9.

The chain combines TRBV11-3 with TRBJ1-1, with a possible D match to TRBD1 (6 bases). This CDR3 spans 14 amino acids. The germline CDR1 and CDR2 sequences are SGHNT and YENEEA. V lost 3 bases and J lost 6, with 14 bases in between. The CDR3 is CASSFGGAGAEAFF. CDR3 coding DNA: TGTGCCAGCAGCTTTGGGGGGGCAGGCGCTGAAGCTTTCTTT.

V usage is TRBV29-1 and J usage is TRBJ2-1; 12 nucleotides align to TRBD2. V was clipped by 8 bases and J by 7 bases; unmatched bases: 6. Germline V gives CDR1 SQVTM, CDR2 ANQGSEA. The CDR3 is 13 residues long. The CDR3 protein is CSSTSGSQNEQFF. The DNA of the CDR3 is TGCAGCTCGACTAGCGGGAGTCAGAATGAGCAGTTCTTC.

The chain is built from TRBV13 and TRBJ2-1; maybe TRBD2 (6 bases). The V gene lost 2 bases and the J gene lost 4 bases, with 12 bases spanning the gap. The CDR3 has 15 residues. CDR1 PRHDT and CDR2 FYEKMQ come from the germline V gene (reference sequence). Written as DNA, the CDR3 is TGTGCCAGCAGCTTAACGGAGGGGACTTACAATGAGCAGTTCTTC. As protein: CASSLTEGTYNEQFF. Drawing the rest from reference TRBV13 and TRBJ2-1, the complete variable domain is AAGVIQSPRHLIKEKRETATLKCYPIPRHDTVYWYQQGPGQDPQFLISFYEKMQSDKGSIPDRFSAQQFSDYHSELNMSSLELGDSALYFCASSLTEGTYNEQFFGPGTRLTVL.